Detailed here is one TCR beta chain. Its specificity is not known. The data stem from a study of graft-versus-host responses after intestinal transplantation. Notes on the study in general: GvH clonotypes were identified within recipient marrow, with a subset emerging first in ileum or blood.

Germline V gene sequence: CDR1 SGHDT, CDR2 YYEEEE. V lost 0 bases and J lost 6, with 10 bases in between. This CDR3 spans 14 amino acids. Repertoires were generated with immunoSEQ multiplex PCR, while TCRdb's copy carries only in-frame clones and drops some. The table lists about 41,000 clones, approximately 95% of them singletons. The TCR originated in a human donor who was the organ donor for an intestinal transplant. This chain uses TRBV5-6 with TRBJ1-5; a weak D match, TRBD1 (5 bases). Sequenced here: unstimulated CD8+ T cells sorted from spleen or lymph node cells, sampled before transplant. CDR3 sequence reads: CASSLGGDAQPQHF. CDR3 coding DNA: TGTGCCAGCAGCTTGGGCGGGGACGCTCAGCCCCAGCATTTT.